What follows are 31 T cell receptor beta chains derived from one specimen sequenced in a study of OX40 agonist ivuxolimab in advanced cancers. Profiled with immunoSEQ multiplex PCR; TCRdb holds only in-frame clones, not every one. Of 70,000 to 90,000 clones in the sample, 85% to 90% were seen once. Sample: CD4+ or CD8+ T cells sorted from blood, taken in a trial of the OX40 agonist ivuxolimab. Source of these receptors: an adult with an advanced solid tumor such as melanoma, head and neck, liver or kidney cancer.

The rearrangement uses TRBV28 and TRBJ2-5; unclear D gene. V shed 5 bases and J shed 4 bases, with 11 bases lying between them. Germline assignment: CDR1 MDHEN and CDR2 SYDVKM. The CDR3 extends over 13 amino acids. Here the CDR3 DNA reads TGTGCCAGCAGTCACCCGCATATAGAGACCCAGTACTTC. This sequence encodes CASSHPHIETQYF.

The chain carries TRBV6-6 and TRBJ2-1; the match to TRBD1 covers 7 bases. V shed 8 bases, J shed 14 bases, and the junction held 15 bases outside the gene matches. CDR1 is MNHNY, CDR2 SVGAGI, per germline (reference sequence). This CDR3 comprises 13 residues. CDR3 region: CASAPLDRVDKFF. The CDR3 DNA sequence: TGTGCCAGCGCCCCTTTAGACAGGGTTGATAAGTTCTTC.

The CDR3, as DNA: TGTGCCAGCGGTGGGGTAATGAACACTGAAGCTTTCTTT. Protein product: CASGGVMNTEAFF. The chain couples TRBV2 to TRBJ1-1, with D hard to call. This CDR3 is built from 13 residues. The V and J ends lost 8 bases and 0 bases respectively, with 10 bases between them. Germline V gene lookup returns CDR1 SNHLY and CDR2 FYNNEI.

V usage is TRBV5-4 and J usage is TRBJ2-1; either TRBD1 or TRBD2 may supply D (5 bases each). V lost 4 bases and J lost 5, with 16 bases in between. The CDR3 loop spans 15 amino acids. Germline lookup yields CDR1 SGHNT and CDR2 YYREEE (reference sequence). The CDR3, as DNA: TGTGCCAGCAGCGACCGGGGACGGGGTGACAATGAGCAGTTCTTC. It is translated as CASSDRGRGDNEQFF.

V is TRBV13 and J is TRBJ2-1; D remains unclear. There are 12 residues in the CDR3. Per germline, CDR1 PRHDT and CDR2 FYEKMQ (reference sequence). V was trimmed by 0 bases and J by 6 bases, leaving 3 bases between them. DNA of the CDR3: TGTGCCAGCAGCTTAGGACTCAATGAGCAGTTCTTC. This encodes CASSLGLNEQFF.

The chain couples TRBV28 to TRBJ1-2, with D unresolved. This CDR3 has 14 residues. Germline CDR1 reads MDHEN; CDR2 reads SYDVKM. V was cut by 5 bases and J by 10 bases, with 20 bases left in between. CDR3 in DNA: TGTGCCAGCAGTAACGGGCTGGATGCCCATGACTACACCTTC. It specifies CASSNGLDAHDYTF.

The chain employs TRBV6-5 and TRBJ2-7; the D is unclear. The V gene's germline CDR1 is MNHEY and CDR2 SVGAGI. The CDR3 covers 13 residues. V dropped 2 bases and J dropped 1 base, with 6 bases sitting between them. For the CDR3, the DNA is TGTGCCAGCAGTTACACCCGTTCCTACGAGCAGTACTTC. This codes for CASSYTRSYEQYF.

The rearrangement uses TRBV2 and TRBJ2-1; D gene unclear. The ends were cut back, 6 bases at V and 10 bases at J, with 19 bases in the middle. The CDR3 has 14 residues. Germline V gene sequence: CDR1 SNHLY, CDR2 FYNNEI. The CDR3 bases are TGTGCCAGCAGGGACGCACATATGGTATGGGAGCAGTTCTTC. It codes for CASRDAHMVWEQFF.

About this clone: A read error may account for a junction end that differs from germline. The gene calls are TRBV6-5 and TRBJ2-7, with D perhaps TRBD1 (5 bases). Germline CDR1 and CDR2: MNHEY and SVGAGI. This CDR3 contains 14 residues. The CDR3 loop is CASSPRAISYERYF. Here the CDR3 DNA reads TGTGCCAGCAGTCCCAGGGCCATCTCCTACGAGCGGTACTTC.

The J gene is TRBJ1-3, the V gene TRBV5-1, with D tentatively TRBD1 (6 bases). Trimming took 0 bases from V and 4 from J, leaving 14 bases between them. The CDR3 has 16 residues. Germline V gene data show CDR1 as SGHRS and CDR2 as YFSETQ. The CDR3 is CASSLAPGGLGNTIYF. The CDR3 coding sequence is TGCGCCAGCAGCTTGGCCCCCGGGGGCTTGGGAAACACCATATATTTT.

This chain connects TRBV5-1 to TRBJ1-4; 8 bases map to TRBD1. In germline, CDR1 is SGHRS, CDR2 YFSETQ. V shed 4 bases and J 8 bases; nucleotides not matched to a gene: 10. The CDR3 has 15 amino acids. CDR3 loop: CASSTGQGRGEKLFF. CDR3 DNA: TGCGCCAGCAGCACCGGACAGGGAAGGGGAGAAAAACTGTTTTTT.

The CDR3 loop reads CASSPDRSSYEQYF. The CDR3 DNA follows: TGTGCCAGCAGCCCCGACAGAAGCTCCTACGAGCAGTACTTC. The gene calls are TRBV11-2 and TRBJ2-7; TRBD1 might be the D (5 bases). In germline, CDR1 is SGHAT, CDR2 FQNNGV. There are 14 residues in the CDR3. V lost 5 bases to trimming and J lost 0 bases, with 11 bases between them.

V is TRBV2 and J is TRBJ2-7, with D hard to call. The germline V and J ends were trimmed by 4 bases and 4 bases, with 8 bases remaining between them. The germline V gene encodes CDR1 SNHLY and CDR2 FYNNEI. The CDR3 runs to 12 residues. In nucleotides, the CDR3 is TGTGCCAGCAGTGGGGCCCCGTACGAGCAGTACTTC. Its translation: CASSGAPYEQYF.

The rearrangement uses TRBV28 and TRBJ2-5; 10 nucleotides agree with TRBD1. V lost 6 bases, J lost 5 bases, and 9 bases stayed unmatched. The CDR3 is 15 residues long. Germline values: CDR1 MDHEN, CDR2 SYDVKM. CDR3 loop: CASSQRTGGRETQYF. The CDR3 DNA reads TGTGCCAGCAGCCAACGGACAGGGGGTCGCGAGACCCAGTACTTC.

The V call is TRBV6-5, the J call TRBJ1-2; a weak D match, TRBD1 (6 bases). V was pared by 5 bases and J by 4 bases, with 11 bases between. The CDR3 runs 13 residues. Germline CDR1 MNHEY, CDR2 SVGAGI. CDR3: CASSTGTFYGYTF. DNA for the CDR3: TGTGCCAGCAGTACAGGGACGTTCTATGGCTACACCTTC.

The chain has TRBV2 and TRBJ1-5; possibly TRBD1 for D (6 bases). The CDR3 covers 13 residues. The germline CDR1 and CDR2 sequences are SNHLY and FYNNEI. The V gene lost 6 bases and the J gene lost 9 bases, with 15 bases spanning the gap. CDR3 in DNA: TGTGCCAGCAGGGGGACACCCGGAGGGCCCCAGCATTTT. It encodes CASRGTPGGPQHF.

This chain uses TRBV19 with TRBJ2-7, with 8 bases lining up with TRBD1. V lost 7 bases and J lost 4; bases outside the gene matches: 21. From germline, CDR1 is LNHDA and CDR2 SQIVND (reference sequence). The CDR3 contains 18 residues. The CDR3: CASTTWQGAGKIAYEQYF. In nucleotides, the CDR3 is TGTGCCAGTACCACGTGGCAGGGGGCAGGTAAGATTGCTTACGAGCAGTACTTC. Full variable domain (remainder filled in from reference TRBV19 and TRBJ2-7): DGGITQSPKYLFRKEGQNVTLSCEQNLNHDAMYWYRQDPGQGLRLIYYSQIVNDFQKGDIAEGYSVSREKKESFPLTVTSAQKNPTAFYLCASTTWQGAGKIAYEQYFGPGTRLTVT.

This clone came up a few times. The CDR3 protein is CASSLIGTTAKNIQYF. The CDR3 coding sequence is TGTGCCAGCAGTTTAATTGGCACAACAGCCAAAAACATTCAGTACTTC. The chain joins TRBV28 to TRBJ2-4, with no clear D. V was trimmed by 2 bases and J by 0 bases, leaving 11 bases between them. The CDR3 covers 16 residues. Germline assignment: CDR1 MDHEN and CDR2 SYDVKM.

This sequence joins TRBV5-4 and TRBJ2-3, with D possibly being TRBD2 (7 bases). This CDR3 contains 15 residues. Germline values: CDR1 SGHNT, CDR2 YYREEE (reference sequence). Trimming pared 4 bases from V and 3 bases from J, leaving 15 bases between. The CDR3 region is CASSAGAGITDTQYF. CDR3 sequence (DNA): TGTGCCAGCAGCGCGGGGGCCGGGATAACAGATACGCAGTATTTT.

This chain links TRBV7-9 with TRBJ2-1, with 8 bases that match TRBD2. CDR3 length equals 15 residues. V was pared by 4 bases and J by 7 bases, with 9 bases of the junction left unmatched. In germline, CDR1 is SEHNR, CDR2 FQNEAQ (reference sequence). CDR3: CASSSDGTSWNEQFF. CDR3 DNA sequence: TGTGCCAGCAGCTCTGACGGGACTAGTTGGAATGAGCAGTTCTTC.

The V call is TRBV5-1, the J call TRBJ1-3; no clear D gene. From germline, CDR1 is SGHRS and CDR2 YFSETQ. The CDR3 covers 12 residues. V was shortened by 0 bases and J by 8 bases, with 6 bases between the two germline ends. The CDR3 DNA sequence: TGCGCCAGCAGCTTGGATCGAGACACCATATATTTT. This codes for CASSLDRDTIYF.

This clone showed up just once. The V call is TRBV28, the J call TRBJ1-1; perhaps TRBD1 as D (5 bases). There are 13 residues in the CDR3. Germline V lookup: CDR1 MDHEN, CDR2 SYDVKM. Trimming left V 3 bases short and J 6 bases short, with 11 bases between. The CDR3 reads CASSFAGLPEAFF. The CDR3 coding sequence is TGTGCCAGCAGTTTTGCGGGGCTCCCTGAAGCTTTCTTT.

The CDR3 protein is CASSLLRGNTEAFF. DNA of the CDR3: TGTGCCAGCAGCTTACTCAGGGGGAACACTGAAGCTTTCTTT. The rearrangement uses TRBV5-6 and TRBJ1-1; D is possibly TRBD1 (6 bases). CDR1 is SGHDT and CDR2 is YYEEEE in the germline V gene. With 2 bases removed from V and 1 base from J, the gap between germline ends came to 9 bases. There are 14 residues in the CDR3.

This chain links TRBV18 with TRBJ1-4; no clear D. Trimming pared 4 bases from V and 0 bases from J, leaving 12 bases between. Germline V gene data show CDR1 as KGHSH and CDR2 as LQKENI. The CDR3 totals 16 residues. The CDR3 nucleotides read TGTGCCAGCTCACGAGAAAGGATGGCAACTAATGAAAAACTGTTTTTT. The encoded protein is CASSRERMATNEKLFF.

The genes are TRBV18 and TRBJ1-1; D remains unclear. V was clipped by 3 bases and J by 1 base, with 9 bases between them. Germline loops: CDR1 KGHSH, CDR2 LQKENI. The CDR3 extends over 14 amino acids. CDR3 coding DNA: TGTGCCAGCTCACCTCTAACAGCGAACACTGAAGCTTTCTTT. Translation gives CASSPLTANTEAFF. Complete variable domain (other parts from reference TRBV18 and TRBJ1-1): NAGVMQNPRHLVRRRGQEARLRCSPMKGHSHVYWYRQLPEEGLKFMVYLQKENIIDESGMPKERFSAEFPKEGPSILRIQQVVRGDSAAYFCASSPLTANTEAFFGQGTRLTVV.

The rearrangement uses TRBV10-3 and TRBJ2-1; D uncertain. The CDR3 spans 13 residues. Trimming removed 4 bases from V and 8 bases from J, with 12 bases in between. The germline V gene has CDR1 ENHRY and CDR2 SYGVKD. The CDR3 region has the DNA TGTGCCATCAGTGGAAGGGTCAAGGATGAGCAGTTCTTC. Protein: CAISGRVKDEQFF.

V and J are TRBV5-6 and TRBJ2-1; TRBD1 agrees at 7 bases. CDR1 and CDR2 from the germline V gene are SGHDT and YYEEEE. The CDR3 is 16 amino acids. V trimming: 2 bases; J trimming: 4 bases; junction bases outside the gene matches: 9. This CDR3 reads CASSFRGRGKYNEQFF. CDR3 nucleotides: TGTGCCAGCAGCTTCAGGGGCAGGGGGAAGTACAATGAGCAGTTCTTC. The full variable domain, its missing parts supplied by reference TRBV5-6 and TRBJ2-1, is DAGVTQSPTHLIKTRGQQVTLRCSPKSGHDTVSWYQQALGQGPQFIFQYYEEEERQRGNFPDRFSGHQFPNYSSELNVNALLLGDSALYLCASSFRGRGKYNEQFFGPGTRLTVL.

The chain employs TRBV5-8 and TRBJ1-6; D remains ambiguous. In germline, CDR1 is SGHTS, CDR2 YDEGEE. V shed 0 bases and J shed 10 bases, with 20 bases lying between them. The CDR3 is 17 amino acids. The CDR3 coding sequence is TGTGCCAGCAGCTTGGAATTTGCGATGCCCATAAGCTCACCCCTCCACTTT. Residues: CASSLEFAMPISSPLHF.

The chain links TRBV5-1 to TRBJ2-3; no definite D call. V was trimmed by 4 bases and J by 0 bases, leaving 6 bases between them. CDR1 is SGHRS and CDR2 is YFSETQ in the germline V gene. The CDR3 length is 13 residues. DNA for the CDR3: TGCGCCAGCAGCCCCCCTAGCACAGATACGCAGTATTTT. It encodes CASSPPSTDTQYF.

The rearrangement uses TRBV7-9 and TRBJ1-1; 7 bases fit TRBD1. Germline V CDR1 and CDR2: SEHNR, FQNEAQ (reference sequence). Germline trimming cut 5 bases from V and 3 bases from J; bases unmatched to any gene: 6. The CDR3 is made up of 14 amino acids. The CDR3 protein is CASSLRQGDTEAFF. Here the CDR3 DNA reads TGTGCCAGCAGCCTTCGACAGGGAGACACTGAAGCTTTCTTT.

The CDR3 nucleotides are TGCGCCAGCAGCTTGGGGGACAGGGTCCTTAGTGAGCAGTTCTTC. Its translation is CASSLGDRVLSEQFF. V is TRBV5-1 and J is TRBJ2-1; 9 nucleotides line up with TRBD1. V trimming: 0 bases; J trimming: 9 bases; junction bases outside the gene matches: 7. The CDR3 runs to 15 residues. Germline lookup yields CDR1 SGHRS and CDR2 YFSETQ.